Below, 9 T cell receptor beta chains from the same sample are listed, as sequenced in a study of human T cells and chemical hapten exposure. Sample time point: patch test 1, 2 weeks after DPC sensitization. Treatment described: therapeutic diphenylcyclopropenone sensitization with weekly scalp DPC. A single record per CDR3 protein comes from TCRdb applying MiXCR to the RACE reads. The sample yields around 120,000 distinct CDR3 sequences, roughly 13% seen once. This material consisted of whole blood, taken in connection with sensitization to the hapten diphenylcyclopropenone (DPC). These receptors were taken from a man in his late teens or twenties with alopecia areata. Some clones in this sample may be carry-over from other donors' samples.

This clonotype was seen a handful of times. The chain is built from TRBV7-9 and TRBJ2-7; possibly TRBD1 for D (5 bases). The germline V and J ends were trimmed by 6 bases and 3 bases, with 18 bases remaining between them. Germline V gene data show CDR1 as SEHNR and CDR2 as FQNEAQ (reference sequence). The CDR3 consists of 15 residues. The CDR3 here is CASSPQQGAGYEQYF. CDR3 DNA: TGTGCCAGCAGTCCACAGCAGGGCGCAGGCTACGAGCAGTACTTC.

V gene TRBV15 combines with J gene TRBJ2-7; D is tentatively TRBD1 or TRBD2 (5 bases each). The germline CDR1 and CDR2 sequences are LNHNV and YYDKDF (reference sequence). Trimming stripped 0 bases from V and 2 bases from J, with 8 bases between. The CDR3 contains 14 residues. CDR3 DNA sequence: TGTGCCACCAGCAGAGATCGGGGCACCTACGAGCAGTACGTC. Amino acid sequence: CATSRDRGTYEQYV.

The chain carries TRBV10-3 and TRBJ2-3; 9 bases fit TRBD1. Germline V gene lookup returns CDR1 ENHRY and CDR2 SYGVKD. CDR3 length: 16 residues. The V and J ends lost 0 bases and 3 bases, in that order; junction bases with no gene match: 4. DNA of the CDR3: TGTGCCATCAGTGAGTCACACAGGGGGCAAACAGATACGCAGTATTTT. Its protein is CAISESHRGQTDTQYF.

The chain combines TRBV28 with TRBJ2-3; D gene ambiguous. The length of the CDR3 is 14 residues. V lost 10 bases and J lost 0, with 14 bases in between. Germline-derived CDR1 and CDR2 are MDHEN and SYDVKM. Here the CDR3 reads CATHWGTSTDTQYF. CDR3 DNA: TGTGCCACCCATTGGGGAACTAGCACAGATACGCAGTATTTT. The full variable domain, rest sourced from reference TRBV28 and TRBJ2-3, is DVKVTQSSRYLVKRTGEKVFLECVQDMDHENMFWYRQDPGLGLRLIYFSYDVKMKEKGDIPEGYSVSREKKERFSLILESASTNQTSMYLCATHWGTSTDTQYFGPGTRLTVL.

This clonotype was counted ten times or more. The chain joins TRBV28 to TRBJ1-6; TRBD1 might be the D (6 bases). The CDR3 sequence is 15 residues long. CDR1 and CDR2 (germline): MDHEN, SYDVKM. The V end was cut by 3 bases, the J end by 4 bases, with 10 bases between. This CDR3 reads CASSFGQGYNSPLHF. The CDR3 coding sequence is TGTGCCAGCAGTTTCGGCCAGGGGTATAATTCACCCCTCCACTTT.

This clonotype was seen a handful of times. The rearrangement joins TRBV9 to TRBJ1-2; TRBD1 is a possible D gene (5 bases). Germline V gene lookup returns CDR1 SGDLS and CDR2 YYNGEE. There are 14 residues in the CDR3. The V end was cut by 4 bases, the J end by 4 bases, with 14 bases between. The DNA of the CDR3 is TGTGCCAGCAGCCCTAGGGGATTCCCCTATGGCTACACCTTC. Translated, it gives CASSPRGFPYGYTF.

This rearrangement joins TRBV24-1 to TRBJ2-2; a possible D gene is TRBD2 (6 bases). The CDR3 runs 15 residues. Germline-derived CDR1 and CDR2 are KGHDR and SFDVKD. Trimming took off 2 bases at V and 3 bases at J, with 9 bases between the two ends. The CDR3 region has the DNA TGTGCCACCAGTGATTCAGGACTACACACCGGGGAGCTGTTTTTT. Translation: CATSDSGLHTGELFF.

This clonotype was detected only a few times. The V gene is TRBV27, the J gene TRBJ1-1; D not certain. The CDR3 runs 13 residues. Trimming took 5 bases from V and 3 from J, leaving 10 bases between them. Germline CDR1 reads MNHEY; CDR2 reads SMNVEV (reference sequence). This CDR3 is CASSNAGHTEAFF. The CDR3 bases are TGTGCCAGCAGTAACGCGGGCCACACTGAAGCTTTCTTT.

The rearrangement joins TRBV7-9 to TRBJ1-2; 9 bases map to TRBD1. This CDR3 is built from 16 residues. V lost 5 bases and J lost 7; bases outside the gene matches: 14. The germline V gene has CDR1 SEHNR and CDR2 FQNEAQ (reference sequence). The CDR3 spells CASSIMRTGGGSGYTF. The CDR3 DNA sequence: TGTGCCAGCAGCATTATGCGAACAGGGGGCGGAAGTGGCTACACCTTC.